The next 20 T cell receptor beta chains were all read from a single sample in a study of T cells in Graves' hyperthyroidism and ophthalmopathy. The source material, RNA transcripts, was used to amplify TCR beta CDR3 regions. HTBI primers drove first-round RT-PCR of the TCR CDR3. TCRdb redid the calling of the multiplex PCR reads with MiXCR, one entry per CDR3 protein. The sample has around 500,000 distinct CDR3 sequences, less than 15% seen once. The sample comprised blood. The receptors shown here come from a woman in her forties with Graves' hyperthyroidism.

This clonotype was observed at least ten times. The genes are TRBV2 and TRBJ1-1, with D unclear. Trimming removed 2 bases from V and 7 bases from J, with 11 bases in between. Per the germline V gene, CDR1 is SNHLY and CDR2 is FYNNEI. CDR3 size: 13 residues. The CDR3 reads CASSEPGSGEAFF. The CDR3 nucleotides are TGTGCCAGCAGTGAACCAGGATCCGGTGAAGCTTTCTTT.

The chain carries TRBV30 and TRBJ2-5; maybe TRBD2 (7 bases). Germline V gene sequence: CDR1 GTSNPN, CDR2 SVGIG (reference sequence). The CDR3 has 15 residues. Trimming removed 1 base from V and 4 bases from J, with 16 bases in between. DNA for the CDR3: TGTGCCTGGAGTGCGACAGGAGGCGGGAGAGAGACCCAGTACTTC. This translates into CAWSATGGGRETQYF. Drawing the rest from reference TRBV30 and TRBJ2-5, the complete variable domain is SQTIHQWPATLVQPVGSPLSLECTVEGTSNPNLYWYRQAAGRGLQLLFYSVGIGQISSEVPQNLSASRPQDRQFILSSKKLLLSDSGFYLCAWSATGGGRETQYFGPGTRLLVL.

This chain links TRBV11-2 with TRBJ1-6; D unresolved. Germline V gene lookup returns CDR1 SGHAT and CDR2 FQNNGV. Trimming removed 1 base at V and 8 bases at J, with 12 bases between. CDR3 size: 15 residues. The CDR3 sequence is CASSLVRLGDSPLHF. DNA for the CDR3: TGTGCCAGCAGCTTAGTACGCCTCGGCGATTCACCCCTCCACTTT.

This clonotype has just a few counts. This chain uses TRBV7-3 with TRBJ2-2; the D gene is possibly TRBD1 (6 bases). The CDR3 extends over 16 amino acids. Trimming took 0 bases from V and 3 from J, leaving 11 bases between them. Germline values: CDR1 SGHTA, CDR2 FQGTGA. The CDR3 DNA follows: TGTGCCAGCAGCTTAACGCAGGGGTTGGACACCGGGGAGCTGTTTTTT. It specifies CASSLTQGLDTGELFF.

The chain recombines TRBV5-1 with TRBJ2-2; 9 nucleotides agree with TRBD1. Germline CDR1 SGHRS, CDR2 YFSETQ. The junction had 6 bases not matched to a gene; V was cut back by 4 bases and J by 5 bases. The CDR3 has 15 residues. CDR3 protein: CASSTGQGMTGELFF. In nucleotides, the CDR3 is TGCGCCAGCAGCACCGGACAGGGGATGACCGGGGAGCTGTTTTTT.

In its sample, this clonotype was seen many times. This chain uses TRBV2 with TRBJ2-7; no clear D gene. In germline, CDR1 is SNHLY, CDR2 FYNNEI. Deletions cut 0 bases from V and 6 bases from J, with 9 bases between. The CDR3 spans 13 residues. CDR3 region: CASSEAIAGEQYF. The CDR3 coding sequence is TGTGCCAGCAGTGAAGCGATAGCCGGCGAGCAGTACTTC.

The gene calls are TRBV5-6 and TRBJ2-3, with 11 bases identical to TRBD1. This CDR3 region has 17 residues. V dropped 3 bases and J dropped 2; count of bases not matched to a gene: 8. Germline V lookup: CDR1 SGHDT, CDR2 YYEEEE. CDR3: CASSSPGQGEITDTQYF. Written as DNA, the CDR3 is TGTGCCAGCAGCTCCCCGGGACAGGGGGAAATCACAGATACGCAGTATTTT.

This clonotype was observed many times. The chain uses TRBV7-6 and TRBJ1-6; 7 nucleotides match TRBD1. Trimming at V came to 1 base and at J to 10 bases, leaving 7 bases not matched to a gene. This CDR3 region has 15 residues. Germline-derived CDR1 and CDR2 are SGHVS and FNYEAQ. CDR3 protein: CASSLGGTVGSPLHF. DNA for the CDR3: TGTGCCAGCAGCTTAGGGGGGACAGTCGGCTCACCCCTCCACTTT.

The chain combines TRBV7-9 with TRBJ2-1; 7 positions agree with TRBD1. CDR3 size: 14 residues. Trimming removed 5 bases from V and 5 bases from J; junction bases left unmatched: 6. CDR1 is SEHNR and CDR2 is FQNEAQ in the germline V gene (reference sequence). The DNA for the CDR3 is TGTGCCAGCAGCCAACTCGGGACAGACAATGAGCAGTTCTTC. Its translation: CASSQLGTDNEQFF.

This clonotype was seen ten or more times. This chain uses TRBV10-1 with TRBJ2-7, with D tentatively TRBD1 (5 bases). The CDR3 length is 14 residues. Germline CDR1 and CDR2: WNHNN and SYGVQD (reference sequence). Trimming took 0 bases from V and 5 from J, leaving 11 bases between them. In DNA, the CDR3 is TGCGCCAGCAGTGAGTCAGTAGGGGTCGACGAGCAGTACTTC. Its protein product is CASSESVGVDEQYF.

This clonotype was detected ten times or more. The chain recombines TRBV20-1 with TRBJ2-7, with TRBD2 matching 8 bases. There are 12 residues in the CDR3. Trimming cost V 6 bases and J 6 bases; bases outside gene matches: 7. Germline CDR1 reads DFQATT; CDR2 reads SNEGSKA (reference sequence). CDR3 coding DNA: TGCAGTGCCGAGGCGGGGGGAAGCGAGCAGTACTTC. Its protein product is CSAEAGGSEQYF.

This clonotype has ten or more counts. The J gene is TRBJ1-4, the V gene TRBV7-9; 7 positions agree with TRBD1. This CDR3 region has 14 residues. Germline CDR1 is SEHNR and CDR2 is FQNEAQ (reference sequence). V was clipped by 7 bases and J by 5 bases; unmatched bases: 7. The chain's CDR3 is CASTRTGQNEKLFF. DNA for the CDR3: TGTGCCAGCACCCGGACGGGACAGAATGAAAAACTGTTTTTT.

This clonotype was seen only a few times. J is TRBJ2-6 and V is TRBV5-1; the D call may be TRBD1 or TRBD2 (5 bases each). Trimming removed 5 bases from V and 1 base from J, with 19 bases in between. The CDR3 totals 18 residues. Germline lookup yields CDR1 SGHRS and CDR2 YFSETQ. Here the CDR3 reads CASSHRGRLGSGANVLTF. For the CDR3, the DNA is TGCGCCAGCAGTCACCGGGGACGGCTGGGGTCTGGGGCCAACGTCCTGACTTTC.

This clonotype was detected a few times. CDR3 bases: TGCGCCAGCAGTGAGTCCCCAGATATTAGCACAGATACGCAGTATTTT. The encoded protein is CASSESPDISTDTQYF. The chain employs TRBV10-1 and TRBJ2-3; no clear D. Trimming cost V 0 bases and J 0 bases, with 10 bases left between them. Germline-derived CDR1 and CDR2 are WNHNN and SYGVQD (reference sequence). This CDR3 is built from 16 residues.

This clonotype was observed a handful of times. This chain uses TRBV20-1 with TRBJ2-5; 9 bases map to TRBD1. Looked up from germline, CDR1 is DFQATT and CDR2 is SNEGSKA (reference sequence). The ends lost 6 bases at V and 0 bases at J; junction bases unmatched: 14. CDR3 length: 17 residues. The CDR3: CSARRLGTGQYQETQYF. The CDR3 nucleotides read TGCAGTGCCCGCAGACTCGGGACAGGGCAGTACCAAGAGACCCAGTACTTC.

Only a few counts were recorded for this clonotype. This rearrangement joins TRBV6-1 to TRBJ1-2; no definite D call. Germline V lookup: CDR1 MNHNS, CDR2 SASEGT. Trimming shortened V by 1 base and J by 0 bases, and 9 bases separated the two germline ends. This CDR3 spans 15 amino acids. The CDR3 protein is CASSEGWQPNYGYTF. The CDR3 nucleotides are TGTGCCAGCAGTGAAGGATGGCAGCCTAACTATGGCTACACCTTC.

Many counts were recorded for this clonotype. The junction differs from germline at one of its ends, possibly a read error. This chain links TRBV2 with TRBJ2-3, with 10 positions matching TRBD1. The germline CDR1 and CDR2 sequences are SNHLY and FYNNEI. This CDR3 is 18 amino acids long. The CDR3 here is CASSEVATGTGVLDTQYF. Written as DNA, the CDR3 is TGTGCCAGCAGCGAAGTGGCTACCGGGACAGGGGTGTTGGATACGCAGTATTTT.

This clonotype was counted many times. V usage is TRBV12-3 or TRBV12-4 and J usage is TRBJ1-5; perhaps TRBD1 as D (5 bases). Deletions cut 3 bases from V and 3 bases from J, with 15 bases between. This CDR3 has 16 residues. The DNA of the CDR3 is TGTGCCAGCAGTTTCATCACAGGCCGAATCAATCAGCCCCAGCATTTT. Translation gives CASSFITGRINQPQHF.

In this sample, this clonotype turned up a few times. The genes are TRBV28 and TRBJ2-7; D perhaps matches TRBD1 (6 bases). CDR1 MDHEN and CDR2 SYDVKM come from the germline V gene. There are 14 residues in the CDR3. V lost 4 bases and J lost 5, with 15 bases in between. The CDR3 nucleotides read TGTGCCAGCAGTTACAGGGATAGGCGTCACGAGCAGTACTTC. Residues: CASSYRDRRHEQYF. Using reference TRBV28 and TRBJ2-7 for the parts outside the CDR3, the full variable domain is DVKVTQSSRYLVKRTGEKVFLECVQDMDHENMFWYRQDPGLGLRLIYFSYDVKMKEKGDIPEGYSVSREKKERFSLILESASTNQTSMYLCASSYRDRRHEQYFGPGTRLTVT.

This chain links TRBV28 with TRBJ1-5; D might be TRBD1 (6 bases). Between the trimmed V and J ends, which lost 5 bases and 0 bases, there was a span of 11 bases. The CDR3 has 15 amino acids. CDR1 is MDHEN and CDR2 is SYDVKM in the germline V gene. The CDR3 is CASSPRGPSNQPQHF. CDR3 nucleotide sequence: TGTGCCAGCAGTCCACGGGGGCCTAGCAATCAGCCCCAGCATTTT.